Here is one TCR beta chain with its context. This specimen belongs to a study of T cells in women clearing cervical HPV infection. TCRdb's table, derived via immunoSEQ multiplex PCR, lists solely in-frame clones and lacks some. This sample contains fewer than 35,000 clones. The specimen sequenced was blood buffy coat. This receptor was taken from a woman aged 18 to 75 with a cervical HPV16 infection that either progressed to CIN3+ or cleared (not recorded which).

The sequenced CDR3 bases are TGCGCCAGCAGCTTGGCGCCCGGCTCTGGGGCCAACGTC. This gives the protein CASSLAPGSGANV. The entire CDR3 protein reads CASSLAPGSGANVLTF. The chain joins TRBV5-1 to TRBJ2-6; unclear D gene. The CDR3 end is not reached by the read, which stops 3 residues before it; the germline J gene fills it in. CDR3 size: 16 residues. Germline CDR1 is SGHRS and CDR2 is YFSETQ. V was cut by 0 bases and J by 0 bases, with 7 bases left in between.